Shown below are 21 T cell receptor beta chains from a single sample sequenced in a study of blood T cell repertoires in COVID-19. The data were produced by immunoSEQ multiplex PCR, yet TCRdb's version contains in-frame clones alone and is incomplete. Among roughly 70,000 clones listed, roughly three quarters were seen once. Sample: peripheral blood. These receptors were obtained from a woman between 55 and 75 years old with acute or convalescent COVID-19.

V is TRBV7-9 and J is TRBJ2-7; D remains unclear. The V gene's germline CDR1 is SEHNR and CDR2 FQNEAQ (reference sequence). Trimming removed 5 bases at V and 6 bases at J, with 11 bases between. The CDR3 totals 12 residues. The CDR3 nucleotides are TGTGCCAGCAGCGGAGATCGCGGCGAGCAGTACTTC. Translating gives CASSGDRGEQYF.

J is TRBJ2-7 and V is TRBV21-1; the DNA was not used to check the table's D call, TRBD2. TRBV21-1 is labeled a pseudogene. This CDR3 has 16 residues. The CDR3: CASSKERDPRAYEQYF. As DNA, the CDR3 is TGTGCCAGCAGCAAAGAGCGGGACCCAAGGGCCTACGAGCAGTACTTC.

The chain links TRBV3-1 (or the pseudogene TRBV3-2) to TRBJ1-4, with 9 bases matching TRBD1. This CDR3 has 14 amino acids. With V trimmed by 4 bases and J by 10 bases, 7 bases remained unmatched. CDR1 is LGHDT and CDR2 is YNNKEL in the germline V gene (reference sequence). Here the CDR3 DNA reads TGTGCCAGCAGCCCAAGGACAGGGGAAAGAAAACTGTTTTTT. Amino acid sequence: CASSPRTGERKLFF.

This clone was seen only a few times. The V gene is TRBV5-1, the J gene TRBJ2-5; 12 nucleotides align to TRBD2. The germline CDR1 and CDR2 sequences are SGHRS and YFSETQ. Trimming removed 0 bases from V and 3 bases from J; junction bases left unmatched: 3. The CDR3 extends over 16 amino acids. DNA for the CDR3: TGCGCCAGCAGCTTGGAGGCTAGCGGGGGGGAAGAGACCCAGTACTTC. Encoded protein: CASSLEASGGEETQYF.

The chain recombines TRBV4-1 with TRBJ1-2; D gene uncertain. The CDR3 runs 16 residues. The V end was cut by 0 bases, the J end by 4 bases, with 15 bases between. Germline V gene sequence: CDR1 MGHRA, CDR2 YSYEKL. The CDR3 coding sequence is TGCGCCAGCAGCCAAGATGCCCCCTCAGATATCTATGGCTACACCTTC. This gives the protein CASSQDAPSDIYGYTF.

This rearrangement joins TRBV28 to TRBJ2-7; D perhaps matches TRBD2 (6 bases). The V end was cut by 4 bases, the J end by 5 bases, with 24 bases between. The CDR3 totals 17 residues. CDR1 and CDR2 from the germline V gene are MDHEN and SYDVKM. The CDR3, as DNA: TGTGCCAGCAGTTCCTCCCAGTCTCGACTAGGTAGGGACGAGCAGTACTTC. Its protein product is CASSSSQSRLGRDEQYF.

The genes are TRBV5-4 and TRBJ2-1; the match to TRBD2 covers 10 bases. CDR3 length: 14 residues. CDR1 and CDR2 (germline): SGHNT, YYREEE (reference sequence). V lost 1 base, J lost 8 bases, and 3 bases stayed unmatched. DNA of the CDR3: TGTGCCAGCAGCTTGAAAGCGGGGGGGGATGAGCAGTTCTTC. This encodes CASSLKAGGDEQFF.

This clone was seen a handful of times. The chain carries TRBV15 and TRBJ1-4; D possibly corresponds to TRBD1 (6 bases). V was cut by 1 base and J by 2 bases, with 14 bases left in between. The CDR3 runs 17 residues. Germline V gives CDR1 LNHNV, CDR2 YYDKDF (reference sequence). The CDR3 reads CATSRVGRGETNEKLFF. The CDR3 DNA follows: TGTGCCACCAGCAGAGTGGGCAGGGGAGAGACTAATGAAAAACTGTTTTTT.

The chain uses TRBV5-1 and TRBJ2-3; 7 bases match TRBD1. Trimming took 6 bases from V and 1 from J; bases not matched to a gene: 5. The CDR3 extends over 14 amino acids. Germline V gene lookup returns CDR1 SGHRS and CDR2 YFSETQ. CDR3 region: CASIGTARTDTQYF. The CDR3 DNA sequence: TGCGCCAGCATCGGGACAGCTCGCACAGATACGCAGTATTTT. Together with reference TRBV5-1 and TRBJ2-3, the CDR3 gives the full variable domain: KAGVTQTPRYLIKTRGQQVTLSCSPISGHRSVSWYQQTPGQGLQFLFEYFSETQRNKGNFPGRFSGRQFSNSRSEMNVSTLELGDSALYLCASIGTARTDTQYFGPGTRLTVL.

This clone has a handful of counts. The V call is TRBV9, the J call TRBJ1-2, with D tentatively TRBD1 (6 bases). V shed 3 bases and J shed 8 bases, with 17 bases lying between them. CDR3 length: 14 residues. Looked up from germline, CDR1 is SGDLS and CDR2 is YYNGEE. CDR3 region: CASSGPQGRVGYTF. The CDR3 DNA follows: TGTGCCAGCAGCGGACCACAGGGTAGAGTCGGCTACACCTTC.

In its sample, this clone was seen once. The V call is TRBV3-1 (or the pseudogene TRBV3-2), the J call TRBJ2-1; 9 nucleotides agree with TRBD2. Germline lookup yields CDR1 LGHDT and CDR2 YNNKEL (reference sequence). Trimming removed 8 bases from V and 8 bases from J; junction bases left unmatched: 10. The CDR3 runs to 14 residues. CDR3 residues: CASESGGRVDEQFF. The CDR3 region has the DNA TGTGCCAGCGAGAGCGGGGGGAGGGTGGATGAGCAGTTCTTC.

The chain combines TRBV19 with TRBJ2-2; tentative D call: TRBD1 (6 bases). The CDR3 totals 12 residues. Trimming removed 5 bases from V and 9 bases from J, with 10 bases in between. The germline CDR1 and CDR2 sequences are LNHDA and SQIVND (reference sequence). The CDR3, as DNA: TGTGCCAGTAGTTTACAGGGATGGGAGCTGTTTTTT. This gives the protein CASSLQGWELFF.

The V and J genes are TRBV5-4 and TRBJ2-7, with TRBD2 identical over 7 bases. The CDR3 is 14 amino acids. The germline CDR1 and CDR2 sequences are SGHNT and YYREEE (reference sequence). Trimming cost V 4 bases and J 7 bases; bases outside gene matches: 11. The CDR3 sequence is CASSPALGEGEQYF. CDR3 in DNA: TGTGCCAGCAGCCCGGCCCTAGGGGAGGGGGAGCAGTACTTC.

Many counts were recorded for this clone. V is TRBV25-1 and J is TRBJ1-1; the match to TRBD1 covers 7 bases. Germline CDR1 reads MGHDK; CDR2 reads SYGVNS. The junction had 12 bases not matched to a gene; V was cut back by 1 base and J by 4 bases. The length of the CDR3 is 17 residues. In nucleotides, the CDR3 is TGTGCCAGCAGTGAATCCTCTGGTTACAGGGGCAGCACTGAAGCTTTCTTT. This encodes CASSESSGYRGSTEAFF.

CDR3 bases: TGTGCCAGCAAGTCTGCGGGGGCAGGGGCCAACGTCCTGACTTTC. As protein: CASKSAGAGANVLTF. The chain links TRBV27 to TRBJ2-6, with a possible D match to TRBD2 (7 bases). This CDR3 has 15 amino acids. The germline V and J ends were trimmed by 7 bases and 4 bases, with 14 bases remaining between them. From germline, CDR1 is MNHEY and CDR2 SMNVEV (reference sequence).

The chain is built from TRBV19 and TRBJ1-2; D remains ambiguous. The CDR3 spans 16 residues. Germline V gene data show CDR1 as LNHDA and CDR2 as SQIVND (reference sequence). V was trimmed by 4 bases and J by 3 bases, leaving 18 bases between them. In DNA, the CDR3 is TGTGCCAGTAGTAATCTCGGGGAAGGGCGGCACTATGGCTACACCTTC. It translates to CASSNLGEGRHYGYTF.

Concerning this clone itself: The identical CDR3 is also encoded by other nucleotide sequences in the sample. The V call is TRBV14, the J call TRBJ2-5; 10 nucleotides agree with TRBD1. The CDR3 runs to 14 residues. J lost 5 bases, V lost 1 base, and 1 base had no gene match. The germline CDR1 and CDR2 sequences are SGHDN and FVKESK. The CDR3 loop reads CASSQVGQGETQYF. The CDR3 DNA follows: TGTGCCAGCAGCCAAGTGGGACAGGGGGAGACCCAGTACTTC.

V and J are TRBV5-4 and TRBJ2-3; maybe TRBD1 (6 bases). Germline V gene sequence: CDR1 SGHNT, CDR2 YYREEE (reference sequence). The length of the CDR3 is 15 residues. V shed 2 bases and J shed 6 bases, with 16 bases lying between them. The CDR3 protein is CASSLTGKGEDTQYF. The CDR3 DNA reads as TGTGCCAGCAGCTTAACAGGGAAGGGGGAGGATACGCAGTATTTT. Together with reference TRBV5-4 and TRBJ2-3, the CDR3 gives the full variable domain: ETGVTQSPTHLIKTRGQQVTLRCSSQSGHNTVSWYQQALGQGPQFIFQYYREEENGRGNFPPRFSGLQFPNYSSELNVNALELDDSALYLCASSLTGKGEDTQYFGPGTRLTVL.

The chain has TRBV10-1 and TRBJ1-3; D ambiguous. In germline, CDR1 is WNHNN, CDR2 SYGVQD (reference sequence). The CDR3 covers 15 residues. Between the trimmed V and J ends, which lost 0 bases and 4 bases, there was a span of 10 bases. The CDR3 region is CASSESPPEGNTIYF. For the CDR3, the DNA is TGCGCCAGCAGTGAGTCTCCACCGGAGGGAAACACCATATATTTT.

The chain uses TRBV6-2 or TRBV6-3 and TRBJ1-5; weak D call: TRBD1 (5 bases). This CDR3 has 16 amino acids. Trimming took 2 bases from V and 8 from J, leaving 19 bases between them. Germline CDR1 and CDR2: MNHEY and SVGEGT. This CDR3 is CASSYGLVNRHKPQHF. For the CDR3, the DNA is TGTGCCAGCAGTTACGGACTAGTTAACAGGCACAAGCCCCAGCATTTT.

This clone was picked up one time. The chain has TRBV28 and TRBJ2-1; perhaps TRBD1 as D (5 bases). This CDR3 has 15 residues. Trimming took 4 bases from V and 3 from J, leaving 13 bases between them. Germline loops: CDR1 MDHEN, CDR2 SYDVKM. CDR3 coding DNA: TGTGCCAGCAGTTCCCCGCGGCAGGGCTACAATGAGCAGTTCTTC. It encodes CASSSPRQGYNEQFF.